These 16 T cell receptor beta chains came from one sample sequenced in a study of T cell repertoires in cytomegalovirus infection. Via MiXCR, TCRdb re-called the reads, giving one row per CDR3 protein. This sample carries some 700,000 distinct CDR3 sequences, about 33% of them seen once, and the ten largest clones take roughly 20%. These receptors are not linked to any known antigen. The starting material was cultured PBMCs, obtained from culture after CMV antigen stimulation. Receptors originate from a human donor in good health (CMV status not recorded). Some clones in this sample may be carry-over from other donors' samples.

V is TRBV10-3 and J is TRBJ1-2; 7 bases agree with TRBD1. The ends lost 7 bases at V and 5 bases at J; junction bases unmatched: 13. Germline loops: CDR1 ENHRY, CDR2 SYGVKD. The CDR3 loop spans 15 amino acids. CDR3 amino acids: CAITNGQAGPYGYTF. For the CDR3, the DNA is TGTGCCATCACCAATGGACAGGCAGGACCTTATGGCTACACCTTC.

V is TRBV20-1 and J is TRBJ2-1; 9 bases match TRBD2. The CDR3 extends over 16 amino acids. J was trimmed by 8 bases and V by 0 bases; bases with no gene match: 11. CDR1 and CDR2 from the germline V gene are DFQATT and SNEGSKA (reference sequence). The CDR3 region has the DNA TGCAGTGCTAGAGATAAGGCTAGCGGGATTGTGGATGAGCAGTTCTTC. Translated, it gives CSARDKASGIVDEQFF.

The chain employs TRBV24-1 and TRBJ2-5; D is perhaps TRBD2 (6 bases). The CDR3 totals 14 residues. Germline V gene lookup returns CDR1 KGHDR and CDR2 SFDVKD. V was shortened by 5 bases and J by 1 base, with 10 bases between the two germline ends. The CDR3 loop reads CATSVPGLQETQYF. The CDR3 nucleotides are TGTGCCACCAGTGTCCCGGGACTCCAAGAGACCCAGTACTTC.

Regarding this clonotype: The germline gene is not matched at one end of the junction; a read error may be the cause. The chain combines TRBV30 with TRBJ1-1; no firm D call. The CDR3 is 10 residues long. Germline CDR1 and CDR2: GTSNPN and SVGIG (reference sequence). The CDR3, as DNA: TGCGCCTGGAGTAGGACTGAAGCTTTCTTT. Translated, it gives CAWSRTEAFF.

The rearrangement uses TRBV18 and TRBJ1-6; 11 bases line up with TRBD1. Germline V lookup: CDR1 KGHSH, CDR2 LQKENI. This CDR3 has 18 residues. V lost 0 bases and J lost 5; bases outside the gene matches: 6. The CDR3 sequence is CASSPPRGTGGHNSPLHF. The CDR3 DNA reads as TGTGCCAGCTCACCACCGCGGGGGACAGGGGGTCATAATTCACCCCTCCACTTT.

This clonotype was recorded a few times. The chain recombines TRBV7-2 with TRBJ2-1; D remains unclear. Deletions cut 3 bases from V and 7 bases from J, with 13 bases between. The germline V gene encodes CDR1 SGHTA and CDR2 FQGNSA. This CDR3 is 14 amino acids long. The CDR3 loop is CASSLTPSPNEQFF. Here the CDR3 DNA reads TGTGCCAGCAGCTTGACCCCATCCCCGAATGAGCAGTTCTTC. The full variable domain, with the rest looked up from reference TRBV7-2 and TRBJ2-1, is GAGVSQSPSNKVTEKGKDVELRCDPISGHTALYWYRQSLGQGLEFLIYFQGNSAPDKSGLPSDRFSAERTGGSVSTLTIQRTQQEDSAVYLCASSLTPSPNEQFFGPGTRLTVL.

This clonotype was recorded many times. The chain links TRBV7-2 to TRBJ2-5; TRBD2 might be the D (5 bases). V was pared by 2 bases and J by 5 bases, with 18 bases between. Per germline, CDR1 SGHTA and CDR2 FQGNSA. This CDR3 spans 16 amino acids. CDR3 in amino acids: CASSLYQHRPGETQYF. CDR3 coding DNA: TGTGCCAGCAGCTTATACCAACACCGACCGGGGGAGACCCAGTACTTC.

The rearrangement links TRBV20-1 to TRBJ1-5; TRBD1 is a possible D gene (5 bases). CDR3 length: 19 amino acids. In germline, CDR1 is DFQATT, CDR2 SNEGSKA (reference sequence). V lost 3 bases, J lost 3 bases, and 27 bases lay in between. The DNA for the CDR3 is TGCAGTGCTAGGGGGAAGGTGGAAGGTGGGACGTCCCCCAATCAGCCCCAGCATTTT. This encodes CSARGKVEGGTSPNQPQHF.

This clonotype was seen only once. V usage is TRBV6-5 and J usage is TRBJ2-4; 7 bases are shared with TRBD1. V lost 0 bases, J lost 7 bases, and 3 bases stayed unmatched. Germline lookup yields CDR1 MNHEY and CDR2 SVGAGI. CDR3 length equals 14 residues. CDR3 sequence (DNA): TGTGCCAGCAGTTACTCGGGCAGGGGGAACATTCAGTACTTC. This encodes CASSYSGRGNIQYF.

The rearrangement links TRBV7-2 to TRBJ1-5; TRBD1 is a possible D gene (6 bases). Trimming cost V 1 base and J 6 bases, with 13 bases left between them. The germline CDR1 and CDR2 sequences are SGHTA and FQGNSA. The CDR3 is 15 residues long. CDR3 DNA sequence: TGTGCCAGCAGCTTAGAAGGACAGTCTTTTCAGCCCCAGCATTTT. Protein sequence: CASSLEGQSFQPQHF.

This clonotype was recorded at least ten times. The gene calls are TRBV7-2 and TRBJ1-4, with D perhaps matching TRBD1 (5 bases). This CDR3 spans 15 amino acids. Germline-derived CDR1 and CDR2 are SGHTA and FQGNSA. The V gene lost 4 bases and the J gene lost 10 bases, with 19 bases spanning the gap. CDR3 in amino acids: CASSSNAGPYAKLFF. The DNA for the CDR3 is TGTGCCAGCAGCTCTAACGCAGGGCCCTACGCAAAACTGTTTTTT.

This sequence joins TRBV7-6 and TRBJ2-7, with D possibly matching TRBD1 (6 bases). Germline V lookup: CDR1 SGHVS, CDR2 FNYEAQ. This CDR3 has 13 residues. Trimming shortened V by 5 bases and J by 6 bases, and 14 bases separated the two germline ends. Here the CDR3 DNA reads TGTGCCAGCAGCACAAACCTAGGGGGCGAGCAGTACTTC. Translating gives CASSTNLGGEQYF.

About this clonotype: A read error may be the cause here, since a much bigger clone is one base away. This sequence joins TRBV7-4 and TRBJ1-1, with 11 bases aligning to TRBD1. Germline assignment: CDR1 SGHVT and CDR2 SQSDAQ. The CDR3 has 15 amino acids. V dropped 3 bases and J dropped 8; count of bases not matched to a gene: 8. Here the CDR3 DNA reads TGTGCCAGCAGCTTGTGGACAGGGGGCGATGAGGAAGCTTTCTTT. It is translated as CASSLWTGGDEEAFF.

The gene calls are TRBV2 and TRBJ2-3, with D possibly called TRBD1 or TRBD2 (5 bases each). Germline loops: CDR1 SNHLY, CDR2 FYNNEI. The V end was cut by 5 bases, the J end by 0 bases, with 15 bases between. This CDR3 has 16 amino acids. The CDR3 DNA reads TGTGCCAGCAGTTTCGGGACGTCCACTAGCACAGATACGCAGTATTTT. Translated, it gives CASSFGTSTSTDTQYF.

The V and J genes are TRBV20-1 and TRBJ2-1; D gene uncertain. V was pared by 6 bases and J by 7 bases, with 16 bases between. Germline lookup yields CDR1 DFQATT and CDR2 SNEGSKA (reference sequence). The CDR3 has 13 amino acids. CDR3 sequence: CSAPPSSSNEQFF. CDR3 in DNA: TGCAGTGCCCCCCCGTCCAGCAGTAATGAGCAGTTCTTC.

This clonotype was recorded many times. The chain couples TRBV7-6 to TRBJ1-4; tentative D call: TRBD1 (5 bases). Germline loops: CDR1 SGHVS, CDR2 FNYEAQ. V dropped 1 base and J dropped 4 bases, with 7 bases sitting between them. The CDR3 length is 14 residues. In DNA form, the CDR3 reads TGTGCCAGCAGCTTAGGGGGGGATAATGAAAAACTGTTTTTT. Amino acid sequence: CASSLGGDNEKLFF.